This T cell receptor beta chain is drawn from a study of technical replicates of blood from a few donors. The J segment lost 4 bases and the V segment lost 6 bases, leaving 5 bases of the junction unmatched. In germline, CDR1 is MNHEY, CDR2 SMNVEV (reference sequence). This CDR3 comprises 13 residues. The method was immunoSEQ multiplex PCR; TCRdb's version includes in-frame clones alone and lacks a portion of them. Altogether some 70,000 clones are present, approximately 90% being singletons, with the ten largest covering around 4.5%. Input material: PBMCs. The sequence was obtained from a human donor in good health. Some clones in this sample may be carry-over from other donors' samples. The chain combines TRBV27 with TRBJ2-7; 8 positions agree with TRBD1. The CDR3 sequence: CASRRTGNYEQYF. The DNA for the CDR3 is TGTGCCAGCAGGCGGACAGGGAATTACGAGCAGTACTTC.